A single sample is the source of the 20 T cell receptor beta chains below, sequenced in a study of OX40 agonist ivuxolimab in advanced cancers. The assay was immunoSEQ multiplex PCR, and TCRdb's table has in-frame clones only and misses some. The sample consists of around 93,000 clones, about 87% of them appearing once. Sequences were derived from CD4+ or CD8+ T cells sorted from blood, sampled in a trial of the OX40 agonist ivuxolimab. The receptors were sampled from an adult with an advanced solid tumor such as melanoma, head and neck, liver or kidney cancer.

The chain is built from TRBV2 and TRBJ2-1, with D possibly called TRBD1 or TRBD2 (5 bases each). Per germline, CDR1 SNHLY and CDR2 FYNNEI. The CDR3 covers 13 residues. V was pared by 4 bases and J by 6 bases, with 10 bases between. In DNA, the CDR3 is TGTGCCAGCAGTGCGGGGCTATCCAATGAGCAGTTCTTC. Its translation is CASSAGLSNEQFF.

The CDR3 loop is CSAGTSSSGNTIYF. CDR3 coding DNA: TGCAGCGCCGGGACATCGAGCTCTGGAAACACCATATATTTT. The gene calls are TRBV29-1 and TRBJ1-3; D might be TRBD1 (6 bases). CDR3 size: 14 residues. Per germline, CDR1 SQVTM and CDR2 ANQGSEA. Between the trimmed V and J ends, which lost 7 bases and 0 bases, there was a span of 13 bases.

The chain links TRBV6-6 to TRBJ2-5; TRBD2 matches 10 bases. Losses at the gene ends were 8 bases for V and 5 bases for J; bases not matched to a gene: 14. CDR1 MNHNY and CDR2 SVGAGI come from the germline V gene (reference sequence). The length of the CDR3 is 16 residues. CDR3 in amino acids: CASWVTSGVNRETQYF. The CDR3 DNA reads TGTGCCAGCTGGGTAACTAGCGGGGTGAATAGGGAGACCCAGTACTTC.

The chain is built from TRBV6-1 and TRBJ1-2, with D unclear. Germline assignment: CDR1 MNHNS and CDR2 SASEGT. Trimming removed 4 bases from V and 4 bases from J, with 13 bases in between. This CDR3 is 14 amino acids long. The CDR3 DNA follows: TGTGCCAGCAGTGCCGGCGAGGGTCGCTATGGCTACACCTTC. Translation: CASSAGEGRYGYTF.

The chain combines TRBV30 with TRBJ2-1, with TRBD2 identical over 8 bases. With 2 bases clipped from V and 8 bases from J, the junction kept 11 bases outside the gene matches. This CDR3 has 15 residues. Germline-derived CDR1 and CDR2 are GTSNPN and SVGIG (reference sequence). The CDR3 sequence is CAWSHFGGGQDEQFF. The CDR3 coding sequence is TGTGCCTGGAGTCATTTCGGGGGGGGCCAGGATGAGCAGTTCTTC. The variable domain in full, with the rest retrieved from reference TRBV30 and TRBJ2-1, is SQTIHQWPATLVQPVGSPLSLECTVEGTSNPNLYWYRQAAGRGLQLLFYSVGIGQISSEVPQNLSASRPQDRQFILSSKKLLLSDSGFYLCAWSHFGGGQDEQFFGPGTRLTVL.

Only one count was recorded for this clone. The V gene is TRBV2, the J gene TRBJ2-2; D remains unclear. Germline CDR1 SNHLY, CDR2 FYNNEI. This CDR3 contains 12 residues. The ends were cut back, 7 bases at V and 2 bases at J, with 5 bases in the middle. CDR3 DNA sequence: TGTGCCAGCATACGAAACACCGGGGAGCTGTTTTTT. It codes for CASIRNTGELFF.

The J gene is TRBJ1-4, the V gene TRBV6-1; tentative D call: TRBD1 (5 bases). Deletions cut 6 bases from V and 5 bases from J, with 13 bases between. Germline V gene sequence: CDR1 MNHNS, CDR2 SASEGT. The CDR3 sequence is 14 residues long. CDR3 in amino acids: CASRWGAANEKLFF. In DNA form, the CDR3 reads TGTGCCAGCAGGTGGGGCGCCGCGAATGAAAAACTGTTTTTT.

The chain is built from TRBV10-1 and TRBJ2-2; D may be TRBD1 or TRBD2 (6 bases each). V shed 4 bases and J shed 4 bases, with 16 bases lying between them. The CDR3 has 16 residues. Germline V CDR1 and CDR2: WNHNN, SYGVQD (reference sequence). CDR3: CASSGGGGRGTGELFF. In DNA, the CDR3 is TGCGCCAGCAGTGGAGGTGGGGGGCGAGGCACCGGGGAGCTGTTTTTT.

The CDR3 here is CASSFQGEEKLFF. The CDR3, as DNA: TGCGCCAGCAGCTTCCAGGGAGAAGAAAAACTGTTTTTT. The rearrangement links TRBV5-1 to TRBJ1-4, with D possibly TRBD1 on 5 matching bases. CDR3 size: 13 residues. V gave up 2 bases and J gave up 8 bases, with 10 bases separating them. In germline, CDR1 is SGHRS, CDR2 YFSETQ. The full variable domain, with the rest looked up from reference TRBV5-1 and TRBJ1-4, is KAGVTQTPRYLIKTRGQQVTLSCSPISGHRSVSWYQQTPGQGLQFLFEYFSETQRNKGNFPGRFSGRQFSNSRSEMNVSTLELGDSALYLCASSFQGEEKLFFGSGTQLSVL.

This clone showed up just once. CDR3 coding DNA: TGCAGTGCCGTGGACCAGAGCATTCAGTACTTC. It yields the protein CSAVDQSIQYF. The chain carries TRBV20-1 and TRBJ2-4; D is ambiguous. Per germline, CDR1 DFQATT and CDR2 SNEGSKA (reference sequence). The CDR3 has 11 amino acids. V gave up 6 bases and J gave up 9 bases, with 12 bases separating them.

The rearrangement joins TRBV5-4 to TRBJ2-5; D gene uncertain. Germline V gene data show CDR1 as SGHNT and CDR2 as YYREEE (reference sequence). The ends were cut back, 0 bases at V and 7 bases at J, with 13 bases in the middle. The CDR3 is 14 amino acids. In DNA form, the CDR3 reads TGTGCCAGCAGCTTGGAGGTGGACCTCTGGACCCAGTACTTC. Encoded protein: CASSLEVDLWTQYF.

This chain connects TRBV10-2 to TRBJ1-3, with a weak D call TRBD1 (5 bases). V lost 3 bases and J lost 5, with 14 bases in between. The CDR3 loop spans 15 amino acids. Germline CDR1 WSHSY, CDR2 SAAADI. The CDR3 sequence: CASSDPGTSRNTIYF. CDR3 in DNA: TGCGCCAGCAGTGACCCTGGGACTTCACGAAACACCATATATTTT.

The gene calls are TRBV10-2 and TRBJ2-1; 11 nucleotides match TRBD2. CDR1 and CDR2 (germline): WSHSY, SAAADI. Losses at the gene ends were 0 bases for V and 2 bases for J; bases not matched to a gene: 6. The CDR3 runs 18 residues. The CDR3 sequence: CASSESPSSGGPYNEQFF. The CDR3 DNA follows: TGCGCCAGCAGTGAGTCGCCGTCTAGCGGGGGGCCCTACAATGAGCAGTTCTTC.

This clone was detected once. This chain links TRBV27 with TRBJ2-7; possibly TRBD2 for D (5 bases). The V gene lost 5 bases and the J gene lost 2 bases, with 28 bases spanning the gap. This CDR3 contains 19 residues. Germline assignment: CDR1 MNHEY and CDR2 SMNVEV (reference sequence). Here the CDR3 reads CASSPLGRGLATSAYEQYF. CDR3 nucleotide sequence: TGTGCCAGCAGTCCCCTAGGTAGAGGTCTAGCCACCTCGGCCTACGAGCAGTACTTC.

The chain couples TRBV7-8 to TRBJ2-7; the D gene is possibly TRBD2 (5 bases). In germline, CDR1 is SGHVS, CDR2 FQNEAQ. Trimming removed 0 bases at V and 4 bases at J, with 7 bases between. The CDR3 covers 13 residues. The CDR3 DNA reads TGTGCCAGCAGCTTAGCGACGGGGTACGAGCAGTACTTC. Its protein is CASSLATGYEQYF.

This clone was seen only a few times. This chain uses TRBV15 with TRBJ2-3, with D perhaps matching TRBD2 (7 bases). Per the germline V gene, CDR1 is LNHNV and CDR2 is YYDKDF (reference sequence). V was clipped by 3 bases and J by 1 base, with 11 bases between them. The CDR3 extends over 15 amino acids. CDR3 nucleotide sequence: TGTGCCACCAGCAGGGACGGGGGGCGCACAGATACGCAGTATTTT. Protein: CATSRDGGRTDTQYF.

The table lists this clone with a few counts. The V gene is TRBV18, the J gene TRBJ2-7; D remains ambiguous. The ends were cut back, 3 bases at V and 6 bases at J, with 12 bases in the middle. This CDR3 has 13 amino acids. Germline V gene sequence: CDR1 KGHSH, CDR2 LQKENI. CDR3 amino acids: CASSPYDGVEQYF. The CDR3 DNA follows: TGTGCCAGCTCACCGTACGACGGAGTCGAGCAGTACTTC.

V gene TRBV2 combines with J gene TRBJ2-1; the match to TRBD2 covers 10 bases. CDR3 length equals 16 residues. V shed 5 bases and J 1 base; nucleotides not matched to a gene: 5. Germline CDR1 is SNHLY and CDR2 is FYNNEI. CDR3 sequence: CASSISGGSSYNEQFF. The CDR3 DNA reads TGTGCCAGCAGTATTAGCGGGGGGTCTTCCTACAATGAGCAGTTCTTC.

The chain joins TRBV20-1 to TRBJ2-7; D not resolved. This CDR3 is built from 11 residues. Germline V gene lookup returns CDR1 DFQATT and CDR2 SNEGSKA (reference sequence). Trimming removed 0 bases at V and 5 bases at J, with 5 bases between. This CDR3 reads CSARDWNEQYF. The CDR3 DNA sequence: TGCAGTGCTAGAGATTGGAACGAGCAGTACTTC.

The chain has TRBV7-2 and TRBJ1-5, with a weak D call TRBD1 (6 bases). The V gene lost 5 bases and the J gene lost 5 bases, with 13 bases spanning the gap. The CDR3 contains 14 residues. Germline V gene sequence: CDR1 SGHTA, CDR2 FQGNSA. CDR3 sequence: CASSRDRYDQPQHF. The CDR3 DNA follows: TGTGCCAGCAGCCGCGACAGGTACGATCAGCCCCAGCATTTT. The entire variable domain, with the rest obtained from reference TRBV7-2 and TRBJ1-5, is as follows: GAGVSQSPSNKVTEKGKDVELRCDPISGHTALYWYRQSLGQGLEFLIYFQGNSAPDKSGLPSDRFSAERTGGSVSTLTIQRTQQEDSAVYLCASSRDRYDQPQHFGDGTRLSIL.